Below are 30 T cell receptor beta chains sequenced from a single sample in a study of control samples from healthy donors and cancer patients. Assay used: immunoSEQ multiplex PCR; TCRdb lists only in-frame clones, some missing. The repertoire consists of roughly 170,000 clones, with around 90% occurring once and the leading ten covering roughly 5.3%. The specimen sequenced was blood. The receptors shown here come from a woman aged 25-40 years in good health.

The chain recombines TRBV11-1 with TRBJ1-1, with 7 bases matching TRBD1. Germline assignment: CDR1 SGHAT and CDR2 FQDESV (reference sequence). The CDR3 is made up of 13 amino acids. With V trimmed by 5 bases and J by 11 bases, 11 bases remained unmatched. The CDR3, as DNA: TGTGCCAGCAGCACGAGGACAGGCTCTCGCGCTTTCTTT. Encoded protein: CASSTRTGSRAFF.

Regarding this clone: A read error may account for a junction end that differs from germline. V and J are TRBV6-6 and TRBJ1-1, with 10 positions matching TRBD1. CDR3 length equals 15 residues. Germline loops: CDR1 MNHNY, CDR2 SVGAGI (reference sequence). The CDR3 coding sequence is TGTGCCAGCAGACCCGGGACAGGGGTGAAGACTGAAGCTTTCTTT. It specifies CASRPGTGVKTEAFF.

This clone was seen a handful of times. This chain links TRBV12-3 or TRBV12-4 with TRBJ1-2; D not resolved. The CDR3 sequence is 11 residues long. Trimming stripped 11 bases from V and 3 bases from J, with 10 bases between. The CDR3 DNA sequence: TGTGCCTCCTCTTTAGACTATGGCTACACCTTC. Residues: CASSLDYGYTF.

This sequence joins TRBV4-1 and TRBJ2-2, with TRBD1 identical over 7 bases. V was pared by 0 bases and J by 0 bases, with 1 base of the junction left unmatched. The CDR3 contains 16 residues. Germline V gene data show CDR1 as MGHRA and CDR2 as YSYEKL. The CDR3 DNA reads as TGCGCCAGCAGCCAAGAGGGACAGACGAACACCGGGGAGCTGTTTTTT. This encodes CASSQEGQTNTGELFF.

The chain couples TRBV19 to TRBJ1-1; no firm D call. Between the trimmed V and J ends, which lost 3 bases and 8 bases, there was a span of 10 bases. CDR3 size: 12 residues. The germline gives CDR1 LNHDA, CDR2 SQIVND (reference sequence). CDR3 DNA sequence: TGTGCCAGTAGTATCGGCGGAGCGGAAGCTTTCTTT. It codes for CASSIGGAEAFF.

This chain joins TRBV28 and TRBJ1-6; D remains ambiguous. Germline V gene lookup returns CDR1 MDHEN and CDR2 SYDVKM. Trimming took 2 bases from V and 7 from J, leaving 3 bases between them. This CDR3 has 12 amino acids. The chain's CDR3 is CASSLKNSPLHF. CDR3 bases: TGTGCCAGCAGTTTAAAAAATTCACCCCTCCACTTT.

The V and J genes are TRBV13 and TRBJ2-3, with a weak D call TRBD1 (5 bases). V lost 5 bases and J lost 1, with 19 bases in between. This CDR3 has 17 amino acids. Per the germline V gene, CDR1 is PRHDT and CDR2 is FYEKMQ (reference sequence). The CDR3 spells CASSLKTDRRGTDTQYF. The CDR3, as DNA: TGTGCCAGCAGCCTAAAGACAGACCGTCGGGGCACAGATACGCAGTATTTT.

The sample holds one count of this clone. The chain has TRBV4-2 and TRBJ1-2; D may be TRBD1 (6 bases). The germline gives CDR1 LGHNA, CDR2 YNFKEQ. Trimming took off 3 bases at V and 2 bases at J, with 10 bases between the two ends. CDR3 length equals 14 residues. The CDR3 DNA follows: TGTGCCAGCAGCCACCGACAGGAAAACTATGGCTACACCTTC. Amino acid sequence: CASSHRQENYGYTF.

This clone was counted between two and nine times. V usage is TRBV19 and J usage is TRBJ1-5; 9 bases fit TRBD1. Germline CDR1 reads LNHDA; CDR2 reads SQIVND (reference sequence). V shed 5 bases and J 5 bases; nucleotides not matched to a gene: 7. The CDR3 covers 15 residues. CDR3 nucleotides: TGTGCCAGTAGTCCGGGGACAGGGAGGGATCAGCCCCAGCATTTT. Residues: CASSPGTGRDQPQHF.

This rearrangement joins TRBV6-1 to TRBJ2-1; D is ambiguous. V dropped 1 base and J dropped 2 bases, with 12 bases sitting between them. Looked up from germline, CDR1 is MNHNS and CDR2 is SASEGT. There are 16 residues in the CDR3. CDR3 DNA sequence: TGTGCCAGCAGTGAAGATGGCTATAGTACCTACAATGAGCAGTTCTTC. It translates to CASSEDGYSTYNEQFF.

V gene TRBV28 combines with J gene TRBJ1-2, with D tentatively TRBD1 (6 bases). Trimming left V 5 bases short and J 4 bases short, with 20 bases between. Germline lookup yields CDR1 MDHEN and CDR2 SYDVKM. This CDR3 is 16 amino acids long. CDR3 in DNA: TGTGCCAGCAGTCCCTTCCCCCGAGACAGGACCTATGGCTACACCTTC. Encoded protein: CASSPFPRDRTYGYTF.

A word on this clone: At one of its ends the junction is not consistent with the germline gene, which may arise from a read error. This rearrangement joins TRBV11-2 to TRBJ1-1; 7 nucleotides line up with TRBD1. The length of the CDR3 is 13 residues. Germline lookup yields CDR1 SGHAT and CDR2 FQNNGV. CDR3 sequence: CASRLGGLGMAFF. The CDR3 nucleotides are TGTGCCAGCAGATTAGGGGGCCTGGGGATGGCTTTCTTT. The full variable domain, in which reference TRBV11-2 and TRBJ1-1 provide the parts outside the CDR3, is EAGVAQSPRYKIIEKRQSVAFWCNPISGHATLYWYQQILGQGPKLLIQFQNNGVVDDSQLPKDRFSAERLKGVDSTLKIQPAKLEDSAVYLCASRLGGLGMAFFGQGTRLTVV.

The chain recombines TRBV4-1 with TRBJ2-7, with 7 nucleotides matching TRBD2. Germline assignment: CDR1 MGHRA and CDR2 YSYEKL. V lost 1 base, J lost 2 bases, and 11 bases stayed unmatched. The CDR3 has 17 residues. The CDR3 here is CASSQVWLADIPYEQYF. The CDR3 bases are TGCGCCAGCAGCCAAGTGTGGCTAGCGGACATACCCTACGAGCAGTACTTC.

This chain uses TRBV4-1 with TRBJ1-6; a possible D gene is TRBD1 (6 bases). From germline, CDR1 is MGHRA and CDR2 YSYEKL. The CDR3 is 14 residues long. Trimming cost V 0 bases and J 8 bases, with 8 bases left between them. CDR3 sequence (DNA): TGCGCCAGCAGCCAAGAGCACAGGGATTCACCCCTCCACTTT. Translation gives CASSQEHRDSPLHF.

This sequence joins TRBV5-4 and TRBJ2-2, with 8 bases matching TRBD2. CDR1 SGHNT and CDR2 YYREEE come from the germline V gene (reference sequence). With V trimmed by 4 bases and J by 3 bases, 2 bases remained unmatched. The CDR3 is 14 amino acids. This CDR3 is CASSPGGYTGELFF. As DNA, the CDR3 is TGTGCCAGCAGCCCGGGGGGGTACACCGGGGAGCTGTTTTTT.

The chain joins TRBV2 to TRBJ2-3, with D perhaps TRBD1 (6 bases). The ends were cut back, 7 bases at V and 3 bases at J, with 11 bases in the middle. The CDR3 extends over 13 amino acids. In germline, CDR1 is SNHLY, CDR2 FYNNEI. CDR3 sequence (DNA): TGTGCCAGCAAGGGCAGGGGAACAGATACGCAGTATTTT. Translation: CASKGRGTDTQYF. The complete variable domain, with remaining parts taken from reference TRBV2 and TRBJ2-3, reads EPEVTQTPSHQVTQMGQEVILRCVPISNHLYFYWYRQILGQKVEFLVSFYNNEISEKSEIFDDQFSVERPDGSNFTLKIRSTKLEDSAMYFCASKGRGTDTQYFGPGTRLTVL.

CDR3 coding DNA: TGTGCCAGCACCCCCCATCCGGACAGACCCAATGAGCAGTTCTTC. Protein: CASTPHPDRPNEQFF. This sequence joins TRBV5-5 and TRBJ2-1, with D possibly matching TRBD1 (6 bases). Per the germline V gene, CDR1 is SGHKS and CDR2 is YYEKEE (reference sequence). The CDR3 length is 15 residues. V lost 6 bases and J 6 bases, leaving 19 bases between the germline ends. The complete variable domain, with remaining parts taken from reference TRBV5-5 and TRBJ2-1, reads DAGVTQSPTHLIKTRGQQVTLRCSPISGHKSVSWYQQVLGQGPQFIFQYYEKEERGRGNFPDRFSARQFPNYSSELNVNALLLGDSALYLCASTPHPDRPNEQFFGPGTRLTVL.

This chain uses TRBV2 with TRBJ2-5; no clear D gene. Trimming stripped 4 bases from V and 2 bases from J, with 8 bases between. This CDR3 comprises 13 residues. Germline CDR1 reads SNHLY; CDR2 reads FYNNEI. The CDR3 nucleotides read TGTGCCAGCAGTGTGTCGGTACAAGAGACCCAGTACTTC. Its translation is CASSVSVQETQYF.

The rearrangement links TRBV6-1 to TRBJ2-7, with 10 bases identical to TRBD2. The CDR3 length is 15 residues. V lost 2 bases, J lost 3 bases, and 4 bases stayed unmatched. Looked up from germline, CDR1 is MNHNS and CDR2 is SASEGT. The CDR3 DNA reads as TGTGCCAGCAGTGAATTGATAGCGGGGGGCTACGAGCAGTACTTC. Amino acids: CASSELIAGGYEQYF.

The chain joins TRBV20-1 to TRBJ1-1, with D perhaps matching TRBD1 (6 bases). V dropped 3 bases and J dropped 1 base, with 9 bases sitting between them. The CDR3 covers 13 residues. Germline V gives CDR1 DFQATT, CDR2 SNEGSKA (reference sequence). The CDR3 here is CSASTTGNTEAFF. The CDR3 coding sequence is TGCAGTGCTAGTACGACAGGGAACACTGAAGCTTTCTTT.

The chain links TRBV7-2 to TRBJ2-3; TRBD2 agrees at 8 bases. This CDR3 is 15 amino acids long. Germline V CDR1 and CDR2: SGHTA, FQGNSA. Germline trimming cut 1 base from V and 3 bases from J; bases unmatched to any gene: 3. The CDR3 loop reads CASSLGPSGTDTQYF. CDR3 DNA: TGTGCCAGCAGCTTAGGCCCTAGCGGGACAGATACGCAGTATTTT. The whole variable domain, remainder taken from reference TRBV7-2 and TRBJ2-3, is GAGVSQSPSNKVTEKGKDVELRCDPISGHTALYWYRQSLGQGLEFLIYFQGNSAPDKSGLPSDRFSAERTGGSVSTLTIQRTQQEDSAVYLCASSLGPSGTDTQYFGPGTRLTVL.

This chain uses TRBV6-1 with TRBJ1-5; D remains ambiguous. CDR1 and CDR2 (germline): MNHNS, SASEGT. The ends were cut back, 2 bases at V and 7 bases at J, with 15 bases in the middle. This CDR3 region has 15 residues. CDR3 amino acids: CASSESQEGRQPQHF. The CDR3 coding sequence is TGTGCCAGCAGTGAAAGTCAGGAGGGAAGACAGCCCCAGCATTTT.

The chain recombines TRBV6-5 with TRBJ1-6; perhaps TRBD1 as D (5 bases). Germline values: CDR1 MNHEY, CDR2 SVGAGI. Trimming removed 2 bases from V and 10 bases from J, with 15 bases in between. This CDR3 contains 15 residues. CDR3 sequence (DNA): TGTGCCAGCAGTTACGGGGCTGCAGGGCGGTCACCCCTCCACTTT. It encodes CASSYGAAGRSPLHF.

The V gene is TRBV27, the J gene TRBJ2-1, with 9 bases fitting TRBD1. This CDR3 spans 15 amino acids. The V gene end was trimmed by 4 bases and the J gene end by 7 bases; junction bases not matched to a gene: 8. CDR1 and CDR2 from the germline V gene are MNHEY and SMNVEV (reference sequence). The CDR3 bases are TGTGCCAGCAGTTCCTGGGACAGGGAACGTAATGAGCAGTTCTTC. Translating it yields CASSSWDRERNEQFF.

This chain links TRBV4-1 with TRBJ1-4; D not certain. The CDR3 sequence is 18 residues long. V lost 3 bases and J lost 0, with 17 bases in between. Germline CDR1 and CDR2: MGHRA and YSYEKL. The CDR3 protein is CASSHPDVVSSTNEKLFF. CDR3 coding DNA: TGCGCCAGCAGCCACCCCGATGTCGTCTCTTCAACTAATGAAAAACTGTTTTTT.

V is TRBV18 and J is TRBJ2-7; 7 bases fit TRBD1. V shed 2 bases and J 2 bases; nucleotides not matched to a gene: 3. CDR3 size: 14 residues. Per germline, CDR1 KGHSH and CDR2 LQKENI. The CDR3 loop reads CASSPEDRPYEQYV. As DNA, the CDR3 is TGTGCCAGCTCACCAGAGGACAGGCCCTACGAGCAGTACGTC.

This rearrangement joins TRBV2 to TRBJ2-3; D gene uncertain. The CDR3 consists of 12 residues. The germline V gene has CDR1 SNHLY and CDR2 FYNNEI. The V gene lost 3 bases and the J gene lost 4 bases, with 5 bases spanning the gap. As DNA, the CDR3 is TGTGCCAGCAGTGAGCCCCCAGATACGCAGTATTTT. The encoded protein is CASSEPPDTQYF.

The V gene is TRBV11-2, the J gene TRBJ1-4; 8 bases line up with TRBD1. V lost 1 base to trimming and J lost 8 bases; unmatched junction nucleotides: 6. The CDR3 is 15 amino acids. Germline CDR1 is SGHAT and CDR2 is FQNNGV. The CDR3 DNA sequence: TGTGCCAGCAGCTTAGGGTCAGGGGGCTCCGAAAAACTGTTTTTT. Its translation is CASSLGSGGSEKLFF.

The chain employs TRBV28 and TRBJ2-1; D is perhaps TRBD1 or TRBD2 (7 bases each). V was shortened by 5 bases and J by 5 bases, with 22 bases between the two germline ends. The CDR3 runs 17 residues. Germline V gene data show CDR1 as MDHEN and CDR2 as SYDVKM. CDR3 in DNA: TGTGCCAGCAGTCAATGGAGCGGGACAGCACTGGACAATGAGCAGTTCTTC. Translation gives CASSQWSGTALDNEQFF.

This clone was counted a few times. V gene TRBV3-1 (or the pseudogene TRBV3-2) combines with J gene TRBJ1-2, with 7 bases aligning to TRBD1. Germline V gives CDR1 LGHDT, CDR2 YNNKEL (reference sequence). Trimming took 0 bases from V and 7 from J; bases not matched to a gene: 8. The CDR3 consists of 15 residues. The CDR3 loop is CASSQERQGVGGYTF. The CDR3 DNA sequence: TGTGCCAGCAGCCAAGAAAGGCAGGGGGTAGGTGGCTACACCTTC.